This TCR beta chain was observed in a study of cytomegalovirus exposure and HLA in healthy donors. Germline V gene data show CDR1 as SGHNT and CDR2 as YYREEE (reference sequence). This CDR3 comprises 15 residues. Trimming removed 4 bases at V and 6 bases at J, with 18 bases between. Donors were ostensibly healthy at sampling, although undocumented immune exposures were probable. The PCR made use of 60 Vbeta and 13 Jbeta primers. Sequencing was performed with immunoSEQ multiplex PCR; in TCRdb, only in-frame clones are kept and a portion is missing. The sample shows under 200,000 clones, 65% to 70% of them seen only once.

The chain links TRBV5-4 to TRBJ2-3; D may be TRBD1 (6 bases). The TCR comes from a woman between 18 and 30 years old in good health and CMV-seropositive. Sequencing used PBMCs. The CDR3 reads CASSPVPGQADTQYF. Here the CDR3 DNA reads TGTGCCAGCAGCCCTGTCCCGGGACAAGCGGATACGCAGTATTTT.